This TCR beta chain derives from a study of blood T cell repertoires in COVID-19. Across the study: Specimens from acute and convalescent COVID-19 originated in the United States, Italy and Spain. PBMCs, B-cell-depleted T cells, or T cells provided the cDNA or gDNA that made up the material.

Original processing notes: Reference gene primer amplification in the assay estimated nucleated cell counts. Method: immunoSEQ multiplex PCR; TCRdb's copy keeps in-frame clones and lacks some. Clone size and the V and J calls come from that table; the DNA yielded D and trimming. Among 200,000 to 300,000 clones listed, 80% to 85% were seen once. The CDR3 is 12 residues long. Germline V CDR1 and CDR2: LNHDA, SQIVND (reference sequence). The V and J ends lost 3 bases and 7 bases respectively, with 6 bases between them. This TCR came from a man aged 55 to 69 with acute or convalescent COVID-19. The rearrangement uses TRBV19 and TRBJ2-2, with D perhaps matching TRBD2 (6 bases). What was sequenced was peripheral blood. In nucleotides, the CDR3 is TGTGCCAGTAGTATGACTAGCGGGGAGCTGTTTTTT. It is translated as CASSMTSGELFF.